A single sample is the source of the 28 T cell receptor beta chains below, sequenced in a study of blood T cell repertoires in COVID-19. The method was immunoSEQ multiplex PCR; TCRdb's version includes in-frame clones alone and lacks a portion of them. Of approximately 190,000 clones listed, 65% to 85% are singletons. Material: peripheral blood. These receptors originate from a man aged 60-69 years with active or convalescent COVID-19.

The chain links TRBV11-2 to TRBJ1-1, with D tentatively TRBD1 (5 bases). CDR3 length: 13 amino acids. With 0 bases removed from V and 7 bases from J, the gap between germline ends came to 9 bases. In germline, CDR1 is SGHAT, CDR2 FQNNGV. The chain's CDR3 is CASSLDHGGEAFF. DNA of the CDR3: TGTGCCAGCAGCTTAGATCACGGGGGTGAAGCTTTCTTT. Based on the CDR3 plus reference TRBV11-2 and TRBJ1-1, the full variable domain is EAGVAQSPRYKIIEKRQSVAFWCNPISGHATLYWYQQILGQGPKLLIQFQNNGVVDDSQLPKDRFSAERLKGVDSTLKIQPAKLEDSAVYLCASSLDHGGEAFFGQGTRLTVV.

The V call is TRBV28, the J call TRBJ2-2; D uncertain. Looked up from germline, CDR1 is MDHEN and CDR2 is SYDVKM. CDR3 size: 16 residues. The V and J ends lost 4 bases and 6 bases respectively, with 18 bases between them. In DNA, the CDR3 is TGTGCCAGCAGTTCGGGTATCAATTGGGTTGCCGGGGAGCTGTTTTTT. Its translation is CASSSGINWVAGELFF. Using reference TRBV28 and TRBJ2-2 for the parts outside the CDR3, the full variable domain is DVKVTQSSRYLVKRTGEKVFLECVQDMDHENMFWYRQDPGLGLRLIYFSYDVKMKEKGDIPEGYSVSREKKERFSLILESASTNQTSMYLCASSSGINWVAGELFFGEGSRLTVL.

The CDR3 region has the DNA TGTGCCAGCAGCTTAGAGGACAGGGGGCGAGAAGGAACTGAAGCTTTCTTT. It yields the protein CASSLEDRGREGTEAFF. The rearrangement uses TRBV7-9 and TRBJ1-1, with TRBD1 identical over 11 bases. The germline V gene has CDR1 SEHNR and CDR2 FQNEAQ (reference sequence). The CDR3 runs 17 residues. The trim removed 1 base at V and 5 bases at J, leaving 9 bases unmatched.

The chain recombines TRBV5-6 with TRBJ1-2; 9 nucleotides agree with TRBD1. The germline gives CDR1 SGHDT, CDR2 YYEEEE. V gave up 1 base and J gave up 7 bases; unmatched junction bases: 8. CDR3 size: 15 residues. In DNA, the CDR3 is TGTGCCAGCAGCTTGCCCGGGACAGGGTATATTGGCTACACCTTC. Translating gives CASSLPGTGYIGYTF.

J is TRBJ1-6 and V is TRBV6-5; 8 positions match TRBD1. The germline CDR1 and CDR2 sequences are MNHEY and SVGAGI. The junction had 10 bases not matched to a gene; V was cut back by 6 bases and J by 9 bases. The CDR3 has 15 amino acids. The CDR3 DNA is TGTGCCAGCAGAAGCCTGGGGACAGGAGGTTCACCCCTCCACTTT. Its translation is CASRSLGTGGSPLHF.

The rearrangement joins TRBV11-2 to TRBJ2-7; D gene unclear. Germline CDR1 is SGHAT and CDR2 is FQNNGV. V was shortened by 5 bases and J by 4 bases, with 9 bases between the two germline ends. This CDR3 has 12 amino acids. The CDR3 coding sequence is TGTGCCAGCAGCCCCCTGAGGTACGAGCAGTACTTC. The encoded protein is CASSPLRYEQYF.

The J gene is TRBJ2-7, the V gene TRBV27; D may be TRBD1 (6 bases). Germline-derived CDR1 and CDR2 are MNHEY and SMNVEV (reference sequence). V shed 2 bases and J shed 5 bases, with 16 bases lying between them. This CDR3 region has 15 residues. The CDR3 DNA is TGTGCCAGCAGTTTAGTGGTGGGGGCAAGAAACGAGCAGTACTTC. Amino acid sequence: CASSLVVGARNEQYF.

CDR3 in amino acids: CASRERTGGIPPQHF. The DNA of the CDR3 is TGTGCCAGCAGAGAAAGGACAGGGGGGATCCCGCCCCAGCATTTT. V gene TRBV28 combines with J gene TRBJ1-5; TRBD1 matches at 10 bases. CDR3 length: 15 residues. Trimming removed 6 bases from V and 9 bases from J; junction bases left unmatched: 11. Germline assignment: CDR1 MDHEN and CDR2 SYDVKM.

V is TRBV7-2 and J is TRBJ2-5; TRBD1 matches at 7 bases. In germline, CDR1 is SGHTA, CDR2 FQGNSA. CDR3 length equals 15 residues. The V segment lost 5 bases and the J segment 2 bases; nucleotides outside the gene matches: 8. DNA of the CDR3: TGTGCCAGCAGCGCGCGACAGGGTCGGCAAGAGACCCAGTACTTC. This encodes CASSARQGRQETQYF.

The table lists this clone with a count of one. This chain links TRBV19 with TRBJ2-3; D may be TRBD2 (6 bases). The germline gives CDR1 LNHDA, CDR2 SQIVND (reference sequence). The V end was cut by 4 bases, the J end by 1 base, with 9 bases between. This CDR3 region has 14 residues. CDR3 sequence: CASSKSSGTDTQYF. In DNA, the CDR3 is TGTGCCAGTAGTAAGTCTAGCGGCACAGATACGCAGTATTTT.

This chain uses TRBV28 with TRBJ1-5; 8 nucleotides agree with TRBD1. CDR3 length: 15 amino acids. Losses at the gene ends were 6 bases for V and 6 bases for J; bases not matched to a gene: 10. Per the germline V gene, CDR1 is MDHEN and CDR2 is SYDVKM. The CDR3: CASSQDRVFGQPQHF. The CDR3 coding sequence is TGTGCCAGCAGCCAGGACAGGGTGTTTGGTCAGCCCCAGCATTTT.

The V and J genes are TRBV29-1 and TRBJ2-7; TRBD2 matches 9 bases. The CDR3 length is 13 residues. J lost 6 bases, V lost 8 bases, and 11 bases had no gene match. Germline V lookup: CDR1 SQVTM, CDR2 ANQGSEA. CDR3 loop: CSTGGGRGVEQYF. As DNA, the CDR3 is TGCAGCACCGGGGGCGGGAGGGGCGTCGAGCAGTACTTC.

V is TRBV7-9 and J is TRBJ1-5; 7 bases map to TRBD1. V dropped 4 bases and J dropped 1; count of bases not matched to a gene: 4. The CDR3 length is 15 residues. The germline V gene has CDR1 SEHNR and CDR2 FQNEAQ (reference sequence). CDR3 coding DNA: TGTGCCAGCAGCTCGACAGGGAAAAGCAATCAGCCCCAGCATTTT. It codes for CASSSTGKSNQPQHF.

Notes on this clone: A read error may account for a junction end that differs from germline. The chain joins TRBV3-1 (or the pseudogene TRBV3-2) to TRBJ1-6, with TRBD1 as a possible D gene (6 bases). The CDR3 contains 14 residues. The germline V gene has CDR1 LGHDT and CDR2 YNNKEL (reference sequence). CDR3 protein: CASRYNRDKSPLHF. The CDR3 bases are TGTGCCAGCAGATACAACAGGGATAAGTCACCCCTCCACTTT.

This chain links TRBV20-1 with TRBJ2-7; 9 bases agree with TRBD2. This CDR3 has 16 residues. V was clipped by 3 bases and J by 1 base; unmatched bases: 10. CDR1 and CDR2 from the germline V gene are DFQATT and SNEGSKA (reference sequence). The CDR3 loop reads CSASNSGRSRSYEQYF. For the CDR3, the DNA is TGCAGTGCTAGTAACAGCGGGAGGTCCCGATCCTACGAGCAGTACTTC.

The chain joins TRBV5-6 to TRBJ1-1, with TRBD1 identical over 11 bases. V was pared by 9 bases and J by 4 bases, with 14 bases of the junction left unmatched. The CDR3 length is 16 residues. Germline lookup yields CDR1 SGHDT and CDR2 YYEEEE. DNA for the CDR3: TGTGCCACCAAAGGGGGGACAGGGGGGTGGGGCACTGAAGCTTTCTTT. Translated: CATKGGTGGWGTEAFF.

V gene TRBV20-1 combines with J gene TRBJ2-5; TRBD2 is a possible D gene (6 bases). Germline lookup yields CDR1 DFQATT and CDR2 SNEGSKA (reference sequence). CDR3 length equals 15 residues. V shed 3 bases and J shed 2 bases, with 16 bases lying between them. The CDR3 DNA sequence: TGCAGTGCTAGTTTTGAGCGGGTCGTACAAGAGACCCAGTACTTC. This encodes CSASFERVVQETQYF.

This clone was recorded once. V usage is TRBV2 and J usage is TRBJ1-1; TRBD1 aligns across 9 bases. The germline CDR1 and CDR2 sequences are SNHLY and FYNNEI. The J segment lost 7 bases and the V segment lost 2 bases, leaving 5 bases of the junction unmatched. This CDR3 comprises 14 residues. For the CDR3, the DNA is TGTGCCAGCAGTGAATTACAGGGGGCGGGTGAAGCTTTCTTT. Its translation is CASSELQGAGEAFF.

V and J are TRBV30 and TRBJ2-7; D is possibly TRBD1 (5 bases). Germline values: CDR1 GTSNPN, CDR2 SVGIG (reference sequence). Trimming removed 2 bases at V and 3 bases at J, with 11 bases between. CDR3 length equals 13 residues. The CDR3 coding sequence is TGTGCCTGGAGTAGGGGCCTGAGCTACGAGCAGTACTTC. Translated: CAWSRGLSYEQYF. Variable domain in full (rest from reference TRBV30 and TRBJ2-7): SQTIHQWPATLVQPVGSPLSLECTVEGTSNPNLYWYRQAAGRGLQLLFYSVGIGQISSEVPQNLSASRPQDRQFILSSKKLLLSDSGFYLCAWSRGLSYEQYFGPGTRLTVT.

The gene calls are TRBV7-2 and TRBJ2-7; maybe TRBD1 (6 bases). Germline CDR1 is SGHTA and CDR2 is FQGNSA. The V end lost 2 bases, the J end lost 1 base, and 15 bases lay between the germline ends. This CDR3 is built from 16 residues. In DNA form, the CDR3 reads TGTGCCAGCAGCTTATTTTCAGGGGATGGGTCCTACGAGCAGTACTTC. This translates into CASSLFSGDGSYEQYF.

CDR3 region: CSVAGAGRTSGRPYEQYF. In nucleotides, the CDR3 is TGCAGCGTTGCCGGGGCAGGACGGACTAGCGGGAGGCCCTACGAGCAGTACTTC. The chain employs TRBV29-1 and TRBJ2-7; 14 bases agree with TRBD2. The germline V gene has CDR1 SQVTM and CDR2 ANQGSEA. This CDR3 is 18 amino acids long. V was pared by 4 bases and J by 2 bases, with 13 bases of the junction left unmatched.

V is TRBV28 and J is TRBJ2-7; unclear D gene. Looked up from germline, CDR1 is MDHEN and CDR2 is SYDVKM. This CDR3 has 14 amino acids. Trimming pared 3 bases from V and 2 bases from J, leaving 11 bases between. The CDR3 DNA follows: TGTGCCAGCAGTTTTGCGGATACCCCCTACGAGCAGTACTTC. Its translation is CASSFADTPYEQYF. The full variable domain, in which reference TRBV28 and TRBJ2-7 provide the parts outside the CDR3, is DVKVTQSSRYLVKRTGEKVFLECVQDMDHENMFWYRQDPGLGLRLIYFSYDVKMKEKGDIPEGYSVSREKKERFSLILESASTNQTSMYLCASSFADTPYEQYFGPGTRLTVT.

Details on this clone: Just one base apart from a much larger clone, this may be a read error. The V call is TRBV5-5, the J call TRBJ2-5, with 12 bases lining up with TRBD2. The J segment lost 3 bases and the V segment lost 0 bases, leaving 0 bases of the junction unmatched. Germline CDR1 SGHKS, CDR2 YYEKEE (reference sequence). The CDR3 loop spans 15 amino acids. CDR3 DNA sequence: TGTGCCAGCAGCTTGGGACTAGCGGGAGAAGAGACCCAGTACTTC. Amino acid sequence: CASSLGLAGEETQYF.

The rearrangement uses TRBV19 and TRBJ2-7, with D possibly TRBD2 on 6 matching bases. The CDR3 has 14 residues. Trimming stripped 0 bases from V and 6 bases from J, with 12 bases between. Looked up from germline, CDR1 is LNHDA and CDR2 is SQIVND (reference sequence). CDR3 DNA sequence: TGTGCCAGTAGTATAGACCCAGGGACTGGCGAGCAGTACTTC. This encodes CASSIDPGTGEQYF.

The chain recombines TRBV7-2 with TRBJ2-5; D possibly corresponds to TRBD2 (5 bases). CDR3 length: 12 residues. The V gene lost 5 bases and the J gene lost 4 bases, with 8 bases spanning the gap. Germline V CDR1 and CDR2: SGHTA, FQGNSA. CDR3 nucleotide sequence: TGTGCCAGCAGCCGGACTGGAGAGACCCAGTACTTC. This sequence encodes CASSRTGETQYF.

The chain joins TRBV5-1 to TRBJ2-3; 8 nucleotides line up with TRBD1. From germline, CDR1 is SGHRS and CDR2 YFSETQ. The length of the CDR3 is 14 residues. After removal of 4 bases from V and 5 bases from J, the junction contained 6 bases not matched to a gene. In DNA form, the CDR3 reads TGCGCCAGCAGCCCGACAGGGGCCGGAGATACGCAGTATTTT. This encodes CASSPTGAGDTQYF. The full variable domain, in which reference TRBV5-1 and TRBJ2-3 provide the parts outside the CDR3, is KAGVTQTPRYLIKTRGQQVTLSCSPISGHRSVSWYQQTPGQGLQFLFEYFSETQRNKGNFPGRFSGRQFSNSRSEMNVSTLELGDSALYLCASSPTGAGDTQYFGPGTRLTVL.

The chain combines TRBV29-1 with TRBJ1-1, with 8 bases lining up with TRBD1. Trimming removed 3 bases from V and 4 bases from J; junction bases left unmatched: 4. Per germline, CDR1 SQVTM and CDR2 ANQGSEA. The CDR3 covers 13 residues. The CDR3 spells CSVDQGASTEAFF. DNA for the CDR3: TGCAGCGTTGATCAGGGGGCGAGCACTGAAGCTTTCTTT. The full variable domain, completed using reference TRBV29-1 and TRBJ1-1, is SAVISQKPSRDICQRGTSLTIQCQVDSQVTMMFWYRQQPGQSLTLIATANQGSEATYESGFVIDKFPISRPNLTFSTLTVSNMSPEDSSIYLCSVDQGASTEAFFGQGTRLTVV.

CDR3 residues: CASSLGVGAGQPQHF. CDR3 nucleotide sequence: TGTGCCAGCAGTTTGGGGGTGGGGGCCGGACAGCCCCAGCATTTT. This chain links TRBV28 with TRBJ1-5, with D maybe TRBD1 (6 bases). The CDR3 length is 15 residues. The germline CDR1 and CDR2 sequences are MDHEN and SYDVKM. The V gene lost 3 bases and the J gene lost 7 bases, with 16 bases spanning the gap. The variable domain in full, completed from reference TRBV28 and TRBJ1-5, reads DVKVTQSSRYLVKRTGEKVFLECVQDMDHENMFWYRQDPGLGLRLIYFSYDVKMKEKGDIPEGYSVSREKKERFSLILESASTNQTSMYLCASSLGVGAGQPQHFGDGTRLSIL.